Below, 29 T cell receptor beta chains from the same sample are listed, as sequenced in a study of blood T cells in healthy people across ages. The use of a sample-barcoded 5' primer and a J-beta primer mix characterized a second PCR of roughly 7 to 11 cycles. TCRdb re-called the 5' RACE reads through MiXCR, storing one row per CDR3 protein. Among fewer than 2 million distinct CDR3 sequences listed, 35% to 50% were seen once. The specimen sequenced was blood. The receptors originated from a human donor in good health.

V usage is TRBV12-3 or TRBV12-4 and J usage is TRBJ1-2, with 8 positions matching TRBD1. Trimming took 3 bases from V and 8 from J; bases not matched to a gene: 8. The CDR3 is 14 residues long. CDR3 residues: CASSLERTGSGYTF. The CDR3 DNA is TGTGCCAGCAGTTTGGAGCGGACAGGGTCCGGCTACACCTTC.

V usage is TRBV3-1 and J usage is TRBJ2-5; D is undetermined. Looked up from germline, CDR1 is LGHDT and CDR2 is YNNKEL (reference sequence). This CDR3 has 15 amino acids. V gave up 0 bases and J gave up 2 bases, with 10 bases separating them. The CDR3 coding sequence is TGTGCCAGCAGCCAAGAATCGGAAGGGCAAGAGACCCAGTACTTC. As protein: CASSQESEGQETQYF.

CDR3 sequence: CSATRSFSYDGYTF. The CDR3 DNA follows: TGCAGTGCTACTAGGTCCTTTTCTTACGATGGCTACACCTTC. This chain uses TRBV20-1 with TRBJ1-2; no definite D call. CDR1 and CDR2 from the germline V gene are DFQATT and SNEGSKA (reference sequence). The CDR3 has 14 amino acids. The V end lost 4 bases, the J end lost 6 bases, and 18 bases lay between the germline ends.

The gene calls are TRBV5-1 and TRBJ2-2, with D possibly being TRBD1 (6 bases). The CDR3 covers 15 residues. Germline V gene sequence: CDR1 SGHRS, CDR2 YFSETQ. V was trimmed by 2 bases and J by 2 bases, leaving 10 bases between them. CDR3 in amino acids: CASSFGTLNTGELFF. CDR3 DNA sequence: TGCGCCAGCAGCTTTGGGACACTAAACACCGGGGAGCTGTTTTTT.

J is TRBJ1-2 and V is TRBV7-9; 7 bases agree with TRBD1. Germline CDR1 SEHNR, CDR2 FQNEAQ (reference sequence). V was pared by 1 base and J by 0 bases, with 5 bases of the junction left unmatched. This CDR3 contains 16 residues. CDR3 DNA: TGTGCCAGCAGCTTAGATGGGGGACAGTCTAACTATGGCTACACCTTC. Translated, it gives CASSLDGGQSNYGYTF.

The V and J genes are TRBV7-3 and TRBJ1-4, with D uncertain. The CDR3 runs 13 residues. V lost 2 bases and J lost 9, with 10 bases in between. Germline CDR1 reads SGHTA; CDR2 reads FQGTGA. In nucleotides, the CDR3 is TGTGCCAGCAGCTTACGGGTTTCTAAAAAACTGTTTTTT. It specifies CASSLRVSKKLFF.

This chain links TRBV13 with TRBJ1-2; D perhaps matches TRBD1 (6 bases). The CDR3 extends over 15 amino acids. Deletions cut 4 bases from V and 3 bases from J, with 15 bases between. Germline V gene data show CDR1 as PRHDT and CDR2 as FYEKMQ (reference sequence). The DNA for the CDR3 is TGTGCCAGCAGCTCTGGACAGACGAGCTACTATGGCTACACCTTC. Translation gives CASSSGQTSYYGYTF.

This clonotype was counted a few times. The chain links TRBV7-9 to TRBJ2-1, with TRBD1 identical over 10 bases. Germline trimming cut 0 bases from V and 2 bases from J; bases unmatched to any gene: 13. CDR3 size: 20 residues. Germline CDR1 and CDR2: SEHNR and FQNEAQ (reference sequence). The CDR3 sequence is CASSLAPGQGTPKPYNEQFF. The CDR3 region has the DNA TGTGCCAGCAGCTTAGCGCCGGGACAGGGGACGCCGAAACCCTACAATGAGCAGTTCTTC. The full variable domain, rest sourced from reference TRBV7-9 and TRBJ2-1, is DTGVSQNPRHKITKRGQNVTFRCDPISEHNRLYWYRQTLGQGPEFLTYFQNEAQLEKSRLLSDRFSAERPKGSFSTLEIQRTEQGDSAMYLCASSLAPGQGTPKPYNEQFFGPGTRLTVL.

The chain recombines TRBV12-3 or TRBV12-4 with TRBJ1-4; D gene unclear. The length of the CDR3 is 16 residues. The V end was cut by 5 bases, the J end by 6 bases, with 19 bases between. The CDR3 DNA reads as TGTGCCAGCAGTCTTGGGGATGGGATAAGGGATGAAAAACTGTTTTTT. This translates into CASSLGDGIRDEKLFF.

The rearrangement joins TRBV3-1 to TRBJ1-2; D ambiguous. Per germline, CDR1 LGHDT and CDR2 YNNKEL (reference sequence). V was clipped by 4 bases and J by 3 bases, with 12 bases between them. The CDR3 is 14 residues long. The CDR3 sequence: CASSRVFGDYGYTF. CDR3 nucleotide sequence: TGTGCCAGCAGCCGGGTGTTTGGGGACTATGGCTACACCTTC.

This clonotype was seen only a few times. The rearrangement links TRBV2 to TRBJ2-3; the D is unclear. The CDR3 loop spans 15 amino acids. The germline V and J ends were trimmed by 4 bases and 1 base, with 12 bases remaining between them. Germline V gene lookup returns CDR1 SNHLY and CDR2 FYNNEI. CDR3 bases: TGTGCCAGCAGTGTTCGTAGTCCCGGCACAGATACGCAGTATTTT. The encoded protein is CASSVRSPGTDTQYF.

The chain couples TRBV11-2 to TRBJ1-1, with 9 nucleotides matching TRBD1. The CDR3 sequence is 16 residues long. Germline V gene data show CDR1 as SGHAT and CDR2 as FQNNGV. Trimming at V came to 4 bases and at J to 1 base, leaving 7 bases not matched to a gene. The CDR3, as DNA: TGTGCCAGCAGCTCCGGGACAGGGTTCAGGAACACTGAAGCTTTCTTT. It codes for CASSSGTGFRNTEAFF.

This clonotype appeared a single time. The chain uses TRBV28 and TRBJ2-1; 7 bases fit TRBD2. Germline V CDR1 and CDR2: MDHEN, SYDVKM. The trim removed 4 bases at V and 5 bases at J, leaving 11 bases unmatched. The CDR3 sequence is 16 residues long. The CDR3, as DNA: TGTGCCAGCAGTTGGATACCAGCGGGGCCCCACAATGAGCAGTTCTTC. Amino acid sequence: CASSWIPAGPHNEQFF.

V usage is TRBV27 and J usage is TRBJ1-5; TRBD1 matches 9 bases. Per the germline V gene, CDR1 is MNHEY and CDR2 is SMNVEV (reference sequence). The CDR3 covers 15 residues. Unmatched junction bases numbered 5, after V lost 5 bases and J lost 3 bases. The CDR3 nucleotides read TGTGCCAGCAGTGGACAGGGGTCTTACAATCAGCCCCAGCATTTT. Its translation is CASSGQGSYNQPQHF.

This chain connects TRBV18 to TRBJ1-4, with a weak D call TRBD1 (5 bases). The length of the CDR3 is 16 residues. Trimming removed 3 bases from V and 0 bases from J, with 11 bases in between. Germline CDR1 and CDR2: KGHSH and LQKENI. CDR3 residues: CASSPAPTATNEKLFF. CDR3 nucleotide sequence: TGTGCCAGCTCACCTGCGCCGACAGCAACTAATGAAAAACTGTTTTTT. Variable domain in full (rest from reference TRBV18 and TRBJ1-4): NAGVMQNPRHLVRRRGQEARLRCSPMKGHSHVYWYRQLPEEGLKFMVYLQKENIIDESGMPKERFSAEFPKEGPSILRIQQVVRGDSAAYFCASSPAPTATNEKLFFGSGTQLSVL.

The chain recombines TRBV12-3 or TRBV12-4 with TRBJ2-1; 12 bases agree with TRBD2. The V gene end was trimmed by 6 bases and the J gene end by 4 bases; junction bases not matched to a gene: 4. The CDR3 runs to 15 residues. The CDR3 loop reads CASRRTSGAYNEQFF. CDR3 DNA: TGTGCCAGCAGGCGGACTAGCGGGGCTTACAATGAGCAGTTCTTC.

This sequence joins TRBV7-2 and TRBJ2-1, with 7 bases that match TRBD1. Germline trimming cut 3 bases from V and 4 bases from J; bases unmatched to any gene: 6. CDR3 length: 15 residues. The germline CDR1 and CDR2 sequences are SGHTA and FQGNSA. The chain's CDR3 is CASSLGDSFYNEQFF. CDR3 DNA: TGTGCCAGCAGCTTGGGGGACAGCTTTTACAATGAGCAGTTCTTC.

This clonotype was seen more than once but under ten times. As DNA, the CDR3 is TGTGCCAGCAGCTTGGAACAGGGGCTAGGCAATGAGCAGTTCTTC. Its protein product is CASSLEQGLGNEQFF. The genes are TRBV5-6 and TRBJ2-1; 7 bases fit TRBD1. With 0 bases clipped from V and 6 bases from J, the junction kept 6 bases outside the gene matches. Per the germline V gene, CDR1 is SGHDT and CDR2 is YYEEEE. This CDR3 region has 15 residues. Drawing the rest from reference TRBV5-6 and TRBJ2-1, the complete variable domain is DAGVTQSPTHLIKTRGQQVTLRCSPKSGHDTVSWYQQALGQGPQFIFQYYEEEERQRGNFPDRFSGHQFPNYSSELNVNALLLGDSALYLCASSLEQGLGNEQFFGPGTRLTVL.

This clonotype was observed at least ten times. V is TRBV27 and J is TRBJ2-7; 11 bases agree with TRBD1. CDR1 and CDR2 (germline): MNHEY, SMNVEV (reference sequence). This CDR3 has 15 residues. After removal of 5 bases from V and 3 bases from J, the junction contained 6 bases not matched to a gene. The CDR3 DNA follows: TGTGCCAGCAGTAGTAGGACAGGGGGCAGCTACGAGCAGTACTTC. It translates to CASSSRTGGSYEQYF.

This clonotype was counted once. The chain employs TRBV14 and TRBJ2-5; D remains unclear. V was pared by 4 bases and J by 6 bases, with 15 bases between. Germline loops: CDR1 SGHDN, CDR2 FVKESK. The CDR3 covers 14 residues. The CDR3: CASSPQAGWQTQYF. CDR3 coding DNA: TGTGCCAGCAGCCCCCAGGCTGGGTGGCAGACCCAGTACTTC.

The CDR3 bases are TGCGCCAGCAGCCAAGACGAACGGGGGGGATACAATGAGCAGTTCTTC. This codes for CASSQDERGGYNEQFF. The rearrangement uses TRBV4-3 and TRBJ2-1; 8 bases are shared with TRBD2. V was pared by 0 bases and J by 4 bases, with 5 bases of the junction left unmatched. Germline V CDR1 and CDR2: LGHNA, YSLEER. The CDR3 extends over 16 amino acids.

CDR3 region: CSARWTTNYGYTF. CDR3 bases: TGCAGTGCTAGGTGGACTACTAACTATGGCTACACCTTC. V is TRBV20-1 and J is TRBJ1-2; no reliable D call. The CDR3 runs to 13 residues. V lost 3 bases to trimming and J lost 0 bases, with 8 bases between them. Germline V gene data show CDR1 as DFQATT and CDR2 as SNEGSKA (reference sequence).

The V call is TRBV6-6, the J call TRBJ2-7; the D gene could be TRBD1 or TRBD2 (6 bases each). Germline CDR1 reads MNHNY; CDR2 reads SVGAGI (reference sequence). This CDR3 has 16 residues. Trimming removed 4 bases at V and 3 bases at J, with 19 bases between. The CDR3 DNA reads as TGTGCCAGCAGTTCCATTCTTAACGGGGGCGACTACGAGCAGTACTTC. This codes for CASSSILNGGDYEQYF.

This clonotype was found once. The chain carries TRBV13 and TRBJ2-4, with TRBD1 as a possible D gene (5 bases). V shed 2 bases and J shed 0 bases, with 14 bases lying between them. CDR3 size: 17 residues. The germline V gene has CDR1 PRHDT and CDR2 FYEKMQ (reference sequence). The CDR3 loop reads CASSLRLGQLAKNIQYF. The CDR3 DNA is TGTGCCAGCAGCTTAAGGCTTGGACAACTAGCCAAAAACATTCAGTACTTC.

The sample holds many counts of this clonotype. This chain connects TRBV4-2 to TRBJ2-1, with D perhaps TRBD1 (5 bases). V shed 0 bases and J shed 9 bases, with 18 bases lying between them. Germline values: CDR1 LGHNA, CDR2 YNFKEQ. There are 16 residues in the CDR3. The CDR3 loop reads CASSQEMVDGAIEQFF. The CDR3 DNA reads TGTGCCAGCAGCCAAGAGATGGTAGATGGGGCGATTGAGCAGTTCTTC.

The chain recombines TRBV20-1 with TRBJ1-1, with no clear D. CDR3 length: 15 residues. The germline CDR1 and CDR2 sequences are DFQATT and SNEGSKA (reference sequence). V dropped 1 base and J dropped 2 bases, with 14 bases sitting between them. The chain's CDR3 is CSARGLGVGNTEAFF. The DNA for the CDR3 is TGCAGTGCTAGAGGTCTTGGGGTTGGTAACACTGAAGCTTTCTTT.

The chain has TRBV6-2 or TRBV6-3 and TRBJ1-4; D gene unclear. V dropped 6 bases and J dropped 8 bases, with 13 bases sitting between them. The CDR3 runs to 13 residues. The germline V gene encodes CDR1 MNHEY and CDR2 SVGEGT. CDR3 residues: CASSEYRSEKLFF. The CDR3, as DNA: TGTGCCAGCAGCGAATACCGTTCGGAAAAACTGTTTTTT.

This clonotype came up a few times. This sequence joins TRBV29-1 and TRBJ2-3; D possibly corresponds to TRBD1 (5 bases). The length of the CDR3 is 13 residues. Germline V lookup: CDR1 SQVTM, CDR2 ANQGSEA. The V gene lost 6 bases and the J gene lost 1 base, with 11 bases spanning the gap. CDR3 DNA: TGCAGCGTGGTTACAGGAGGCACAGATACGCAGTATTTT. Its protein is CSVVTGGTDTQYF.

This rearrangement joins TRBV7-2 to TRBJ1-3, with 7 bases matching TRBD1. With 10 bases clipped from V and 1 base from J, the junction kept 4 bases outside the gene matches. In germline, CDR1 is SGHTA, CDR2 FQGNSA. CDR3 length: 13 residues. The CDR3 coding sequence is TGTGCCACCCAGGGACAGTCTGGAAACACCATATATTTT. Residues: CATQGQSGNTIYF.